This entry lists 21 T cell receptor beta chains sequenced from one sample in a study of cytomegalovirus exposure and HLA in healthy donors. A multiplex PCR was run with 60 Vbeta primers and 13 Jbeta primers. TCRdb's copy holds only in-frame clones and misses some; the assay was immunoSEQ multiplex PCR. The sample comprises 150,000 to 200,000 clones, 81% of which are singletons, and roughly 5% rests with the top ten. Sequencing used PBMCs. The receptors originated from a young woman in good health and CMV-seropositive.

The chain has TRBV2 and TRBJ2-3; weak D call: TRBD2 (5 bases). This CDR3 is 14 amino acids long. Germline V lookup: CDR1 SNHLY, CDR2 FYNNEI. V was pared by 5 bases and J by 1 base, with 10 bases between. The CDR3 DNA is TGTGCCAGCAGTTTAGGGAGAGGCACAGATACGCAGTATTTT. Its protein product is CASSLGRGTDTQYF. Drawing the rest from reference TRBV2 and TRBJ2-3, the complete variable domain is EPEVTQTPSHQVTQMGQEVILRCVPISNHLYFYWYRQILGQKVEFLVSFYNNEISEKSEIFDDQFSVERPDGSNFTLKIRSTKLEDSAMYFCASSLGRGTDTQYFGPGTRLTVL.

The gene calls are TRBV7-2 and TRBJ2-5; 9 positions match TRBD2. Germline lookup yields CDR1 SGHTA and CDR2 FQGNSA. Trimming removed 2 bases from V and 5 bases from J; junction bases left unmatched: 3. The length of the CDR3 is 14 residues. CDR3 in amino acids: CASSLNSGGETQYF. CDR3 in DNA: TGTGCCAGCAGCTTAAACAGCGGGGGGGAGACCCAGTACTTC.

The V gene is TRBV7-2, the J gene TRBJ1-1; TRBD1 matches 7 bases. The CDR3 is made up of 15 amino acids. CDR1 is SGHTA, CDR2 FQGNSA, per germline. With 2 bases clipped from V and 0 bases from J, the junction kept 3 bases outside the gene matches. CDR3 DNA: TGTGCCAGCAGCTTAACACAGGGGATGAACACTGAAGCTTTCTTT. Its translation is CASSLTQGMNTEAFF.

This clone was observed a single time. J is TRBJ2-7 and V is TRBV7-2; 8 bases are a match to TRBD2. In germline, CDR1 is SGHTA, CDR2 FQGNSA. The CDR3 spans 15 residues. The V segment lost 5 bases and the J segment 4 bases; nucleotides outside the gene matches: 10. CDR3 coding DNA: TGTGCCAGCAGCCCAACAAGCGGGGGTAATTACGAGCAGTACTTC. Translated, it gives CASSPTSGGNYEQYF.

V usage is TRBV30 and J usage is TRBJ2-1; 10 bases map to TRBD2. J lost 9 bases, V lost 2 bases, and 7 bases had no gene match. Germline-derived CDR1 and CDR2 are GTSNPN and SVGIG (reference sequence). The CDR3 sequence is 14 residues long. CDR3 loop: CAWSKSGGAFEQFF. CDR3 nucleotides: TGTGCCTGGAGTAAGAGCGGGGGGGCCTTTGAGCAGTTCTTC. The entire variable domain, with the rest obtained from reference TRBV30 and TRBJ2-1, is as follows: SQTIHQWPATLVQPVGSPLSLECTVEGTSNPNLYWYRQAAGRGLQLLFYSVGIGQISSEVPQNLSASRPQDRQFILSSKKLLLSDSGFYLCAWSKSGGAFEQFFGPGTRLTVL.

The chain combines TRBV6-5 with TRBJ2-7; 7 nucleotides match TRBD1. The CDR3 is 14 amino acids. Per germline, CDR1 MNHEY and CDR2 SVGAGI. V dropped 6 bases and J dropped 4; count of bases not matched to a gene: 9. CDR3 residues: CASRSGTAKYEQYF. The CDR3 DNA is TGTGCCAGCAGATCCGGGACAGCTAAATACGAGCAGTACTTC.

The chain employs TRBV5-1 and TRBJ1-5; D might be TRBD1 (5 bases). V was trimmed by 9 bases and J by 0 bases, leaving 25 bases between them. This CDR3 spans 18 amino acids. CDR1 SGHRS and CDR2 YFSETQ come from the germline V gene. DNA of the CDR3: TGCGCCACCCCATTCTTAACAGGAAAGTATTATAGCAATCAGCCCCAGCATTTT. Translated: CATPFLTGKYYSNQPQHF.

The V and J genes are TRBV27 and TRBJ1-4, with D maybe TRBD1 (5 bases). This CDR3 spans 14 amino acids. With 2 bases removed from V and 8 bases from J, the gap between germline ends came to 12 bases. Germline lookup yields CDR1 MNHEY and CDR2 SMNVEV (reference sequence). CDR3 sequence reads: CASSLRQGREKLFF. The CDR3 DNA reads TGTGCCAGCAGTTTAAGGCAGGGTCGGGAAAAACTGTTTTTT.

In this sample, this clone turned up once. This chain joins TRBV5-5 and TRBJ1-3; D gene ambiguous. Germline CDR1 reads SGHKS; CDR2 reads YYEKEE (reference sequence). Trimming removed 4 bases from V and 0 bases from J, with 5 bases in between. This CDR3 spans 13 amino acids. The CDR3, as DNA: TGTGCCAGCAGCGTATTCTCTGGAAACACCATATATTTT. It specifies CASSVFSGNTIYF. Looking up the rest from reference TRBV5-5 and TRBJ1-3 gives the full variable domain: DAGVTQSPTHLIKTRGQQVTLRCSPISGHKSVSWYQQVLGQGPQFIFQYYEKEERGRGNFPDRFSARQFPNYSSELNVNALLLGDSALYLCASSVFSGNTIYFGEGSWLTVV.

The chain employs TRBV5-1 and TRBJ1-1; D possibly corresponds to TRBD1 (5 bases). The CDR3 runs to 13 residues. Germline V CDR1 and CDR2: SGHRS, YFSETQ. The V gene lost 8 bases and the J gene lost 1 base, with 12 bases spanning the gap. The CDR3 bases are TGCGCCAGTTACCCCGACAGGAACACTGAAGCTTTCTTT. It translates to CASYPDRNTEAFF.

This clone occurred a few times. This chain joins TRBV19 and TRBJ1-5, with TRBD1 as a possible D gene (6 bases). Trimming removed 5 bases at V and 7 bases at J, with 12 bases between. The CDR3 contains 13 residues. Germline V gene sequence: CDR1 LNHDA, CDR2 SQIVND (reference sequence). The CDR3 coding sequence is TGTGCCAGTAGTTCGAAAGGGGGACAGCCCCAGCATTTT. Encoded protein: CASSSKGGQPQHF.

The rearrangement joins TRBV6-5 to TRBJ2-2; no reliable D call. Trimming stripped 5 bases from V and 6 bases from J, with 13 bases between. This CDR3 has 14 amino acids. Germline V gene data show CDR1 as MNHEY and CDR2 as SVGAGI. CDR3 DNA: TGTGCCAGCAGTCGTATTGAGAGTGCCGGGGAGCTGTTTTTT. It encodes CASSRIESAGELFF.

The chain couples TRBV19 to TRBJ1-2; D gene ambiguous. The CDR3 runs 14 residues. Trimming shortened V by 5 bases and J by 0 bases, and 10 bases separated the two germline ends. CDR1 is LNHDA and CDR2 is SQIVND in the germline V gene (reference sequence). In nucleotides, the CDR3 is TGTGCCAGTAGTGACACCTTTCCTAACTATGGCTACACCTTC. Residues: CASSDTFPNYGYTF. Supplemented by reference TRBV19 and TRBJ1-2, the full variable domain reads DGGITQSPKYLFRKEGQNVTLSCEQNLNHDAMYWYRQDPGQGLRLIYYSQIVNDFQKGDIAEGYSVSREKKESFPLTVTSAQKNPTAFYLCASSDTFPNYGYTFGSGTRLTVV.

The J gene is TRBJ2-2, the V gene TRBV14; 7 nucleotides match TRBD1. Germline V gene sequence: CDR1 SGHDN, CDR2 FVKESK. This CDR3 spans 15 amino acids. Trimming at V came to 3 bases and at J to 0 bases, leaving 1 base not matched to a gene. Here the CDR3 DNA reads TGTGCCAGCAGCCAGGACAGGCCGAACACCGGGGAGCTGTTTTTT. It encodes CASSQDRPNTGELFF.

The chain couples TRBV5-4 to TRBJ1-2; tentative D call: TRBD1 (6 bases). The CDR3 sequence is 14 residues long. Germline CDR1 SGHNT, CDR2 YYREEE (reference sequence). V was clipped by 0 bases and J by 7 bases, with 13 bases between them. In nucleotides, the CDR3 is TGTGCCAGCAGCTTGGACAGGGATCCGGTTGGCTACACCTTC. It codes for CASSLDRDPVGYTF.

This rearrangement joins TRBV7-2 to TRBJ2-2; D might be TRBD2 (7 bases). The CDR3 totals 16 residues. CDR1 and CDR2 from the germline V gene are SGHTA and FQGNSA. The V end was cut by 4 bases, the J end by 7 bases, with 19 bases between. The CDR3 sequence: CASSSAGARVGGELFF. As DNA, the CDR3 is TGTGCCAGCAGCTCCGCGGGGGCCCGAGTGGGCGGGGAGCTGTTTTTT. The whole variable domain, remainder taken from reference TRBV7-2 and TRBJ2-2, is GAGVSQSPSNKVTEKGKDVELRCDPISGHTALYWYRQSLGQGLEFLIYFQGNSAPDKSGLPSDRFSAERTGGSVSTLTIQRTQQEDSAVYLCASSSAGARVGGELFFGEGSRLTVL.

The gene calls are TRBV5-1 and TRBJ1-2; the D gene is possibly TRBD1 (5 bases). Trimming took off 0 bases at V and 4 bases at J, with 19 bases between the two ends. The germline CDR1 and CDR2 sequences are SGHRS and YFSETQ. The CDR3 has 17 amino acids. CDR3 in DNA: TGCGCCAGCAGCTTGGAAGGGGCCGGATTCTCCCTCTATGGCTACACCTTC. It is translated as CASSLEGAGFSLYGYTF.

The genes are TRBV7-8 and TRBJ2-5; 8 positions agree with TRBD2. The V gene end was trimmed by 2 bases and the J gene end by 2 bases; junction bases not matched to a gene: 7. This CDR3 region has 16 residues. CDR1 SGHVS and CDR2 FQNEAQ come from the germline V gene. The CDR3 protein is CASSLLAGGLQETQYF. The CDR3 nucleotides read TGTGCCAGCAGCTTATTGGCGGGGGGCCTTCAAGAGACCCAGTACTTC.

This clone was seen a single time. The chain recombines TRBV5-1 with TRBJ2-1, with TRBD2 matching 13 bases. Germline V gives CDR1 SGHRS, CDR2 YFSETQ. CDR3 length equals 16 residues. The trim removed 6 bases at V and 7 bases at J, leaving 10 bases unmatched. This CDR3 reads CASTVGGLAGRNEQFF. The CDR3 nucleotides read TGCGCCAGCACCGTGGGGGGACTAGCGGGGAGGAATGAGCAGTTCTTC.

The rearrangement uses TRBV6-5 and TRBJ1-2; tentatively, D is TRBD1 (6 bases). This CDR3 is built from 15 residues. The germline gives CDR1 MNHEY, CDR2 SVGAGI. V was shortened by 5 bases and J by 3 bases, with 16 bases between the two germline ends. CDR3: CASSLRSGDHYGYTF. The CDR3 region has the DNA TGTGCCAGCAGTCTTCGCTCAGGGGACCACTATGGCTACACCTTC.

This clone has only a few counts. This chain joins TRBV30 and TRBJ1-1, with no clear D. Germline lookup yields CDR1 GTSNPN and CDR2 SVGIG (reference sequence). The CDR3 loop spans 13 amino acids. V lost 4 bases and J 2 bases, leaving 11 bases between the germline ends. CDR3 DNA sequence: TGTGCCTGGACGGGGAAGTTTAACACTGAAGCTTTCTTT. Protein product: CAWTGKFNTEAFF.